These T cell receptor beta chains were read from a single sample in a study of blood T cell repertoires in COVID-19. Method: immunoSEQ multiplex PCR; TCRdb's copy keeps in-frame clones and lacks some. The sample contains 200,000 to 300,000 clones, 70% to 90% of which appear only once. Sequencing was done on a sample of peripheral blood. Receptors were obtained from a woman aged 25 to 39 with acute or convalescent COVID-19. The CDR3 runs from the conserved cysteine through the conserved F or W. Fields, in order: D gene, J gene, clone size, V gene, CDR3 protein, CDR3 DNA. The D gene is left open where the match is weak. Clone size, where shown, is once, few, many, or a class for clones that have expanded.

TRBD1	TRBJ1-1	-	TRBV29-1	CSGSPGGGTEAFF	TGCAGCGGCAGCCCAGGGGGCGGGACTGAAGCTTTCTTT
TRBD2	TRBJ2-3	once	TRBV5-1	CASSRGGATDTQYF	TGCGCCAGCAGCAGGGGAGGGGCCACAGATACGCAGTATTTT
-	TRBJ1-3	-	TRBV9	CASSALSGNTIYF	TGTGCCAGCAGCGCCCTCTCTGGAAACACCATATATTTT
TRBD1	TRBJ1-6	-	TRBV10-3	CAITRDRNSPLHF	TGTGCCATCACCCGGGACAGAAATTCACCCCTCCACTTT
-	TRBJ1-4	-	TRBV19	CASSPDSATNEKLFF	TGTGCCAGTAGTCCGGACAGTGCAACTAATGAAAAACTGTTTTTT
TRBD2	TRBJ2-3	-	TRBV9	CASRPAGGSDTQYF	TGTGCCAGCAGACCAGCGGGAGGCTCAGATACGCAGTATTTT
TRBD1	TRBJ1-5	-	TRBV4-2	CASSQETQGGNQPQHF	TGTGCCAGCAGCCAAGAAACACAGGGGGGGAATCAGCCCCAGCATTTT
-	TRBJ1-2	-	TRBV4-3	CASSQDSPLRGNYGYTF	TGCGCCAGCAGCCAAGATTCGCCCCTTAGGGGGAACTATGGCTACACCTTC
-	TRBJ1-4	-	TRBV7-7	CASSLATRVLREKLFF	TGTGCTAGCAGCTTAGCGACCCGGGTTCTCCGAGAAAAACTGTTTTTT
-	TRBJ2-2	-	TRBV27	CASRWERRGELFF	TGTGCCAGCAGATGGGAGCGGCGGGGGGAGCTGTTTTTT
-	TRBJ1-2	-	TRBV14	CASSPDSFYGYTF	TGTGCCAGCAGCCCGGACAGCTTCTATGGCTACACCTTC
-	TRBJ2-3	-	TRBV7-6	CASSLVPGADTQYF	TGTGCCAGCAGCTTAGTACCGGGGGCAGATACGCAGTATTTT
-	TRBJ2-7	-	TRBV19	CASSIGLSYEQYF	TGTGCCAGTAGTATAGGACTCTCCTACGAGCAGTACTTC
-	TRBJ2-3	-	TRBV7-2	CASSLRQDTQYF	TGTGCCAGCAGCTTACGTCAGGATACGCAGTATTTT
TRBD1	TRBJ2-3	-	TRBV28	CASQGGQGGFTDTQYF	TGTGCCAGCCAGGGAGGACAGGGAGGATTCACAGATACGCAGTATTTT
TRBD2	TRBJ2-5	-	TRBV7-9	CAGSLVAGVIQETQYF	TGTGCCGGCAGCTTAGTAGCGGGGGTCATTCAAGAGACCCAGTACTTC
TRBD2	TRBJ2-4	-	TRBV7-2	CASSLGGAGGNIQYF	TGTGCCAGCAGCCTAGGAGGAGCGGGAGGGAACATTCAGTACTTC
-	TRBJ1-1	-	TRBV3-1/TRBV3-2	CASSRTGNTEAFF	TGTGCCAGCAGCCGAACAGGGAACACTGAAGCTTTCTTT
TRBD1	TRBJ2-7	once	TRBV5-1	CASSATGTGAYEQYF	TGCGCCAGCAGCGCGACCGGGACAGGGGCCTACGAGCAGTACTTC
-	TRBJ1-6	medium-sized	TRBV14	CASSQTRGGSSPLHF	TGTGCCAGCAGCCAAACAAGGGGCGGGAGTTCACCCCTCCACTTT
TRBD2	TRBJ2-3	-	TRBV4-1	CASSQDGLAGVSTDTQYF	TGCGCCAGCAGCCAAGATGGGCTAGCGGGAGTCAGCACAGATACGCAGTATTTT
TRBD2	TRBJ2-7	once	TRBV9	CASSLGTSASSSYEQYF	TGTGCCAGCAGCCTCGGGACTAGCGCTTCGAGCTCCTACGAGCAGTACTTC
-	TRBJ1-2	-	TRBV5-8	CASSSGQPHNYGYTF	TGTGCCAGCAGCTCCGGACAACCCCATAACTATGGCTACACCTTC
-	TRBJ2-1	-	TRBV6-1	CASREVITSYNEQFF	TGTGCCAGCAGGGAAGTTATAACTAGCTACAATGAGCAGTTCTTC
-	TRBJ2-1	-	TRBV7-2	CASSLLPSPPPGDEQFF	TGTGCCAGCAGCTTACTCCCGAGCCCACCGCCCGGGGATGAGCAGTTCTTC
TRBD2	TRBJ2-7	-	TRBV15	CATSRVSLAGESYEQYF	TGTGCCACCAGCAGAGTCTCTCTAGCGGGAGAGTCCTACGAGCAGTACTTC
-	TRBJ2-1	-	TRBV6-6	CASGLQGTRRHEQFF	TGTGCCAGCGGTTTACAAGGGACTCGAAGACATGAGCAGTTCTTC
-	TRBJ1-2	-	TRBV12-3/TRBV12-4	CASSPGVYGYTF	TGTGCCAGCAGCCCTGGAGTCTATGGCTACACCTTC
TRBD1	TRBJ2-7	-	TRBV7-9	CASSPRDRRRYEQYF	TGTGCCAGCAGCCCCCGGGACAGACGACGCTACGAGCAGTACTTC
TRBD2	TRBJ2-1	-	TRBV18	CASSPLRDTAGTSGSYNEQFF	TGTGCCAGCTCACCGCTACGGGACACTGCCGGGACTAGCGGGAGTTACAATGAGCAGTTCTTC
TRBD1	TRBJ1-3	-	TRBV2	CASSYRGNSAGNTIYF	TGTGCCAGCAGTTACAGGGGCAACTCTGCTGGAAACACCATATATTTT
TRBD2	TRBJ2-7	few	TRBV5-4	CASSYGRAYEQYF	TGTGCCAGCAGCTACGGGAGGGCCTACGAGCAGTACTTC
-	TRBJ1-4	-	TRBV29-1	CSAALGLEKLFF	TGCAGCGCTGCCTTGGGACTGGAAAAACTGTTTTTT
TRBD1	TRBJ2-7	-	TRBV19	CASSTTGREQYF	TGTGCCAGTAGTACGACAGGGCGGGAGCAGTACTTC
-	TRBJ2-4	-	TRBV24-1	CATTQAKNIQYF	TGTGCCACCACGCAGGCCAAAAACATTCAGTACTTC
TRBD2	TRBJ2-5	-	TRBV11-2	CASSVSGRNQETQYF	TGTGCCAGCAGCGTTAGCGGGAGAAACCAAGAGACCCAGTACTTC
-	TRBJ2-2	-	TRBV19	CATTVGALRSNTGELFF	TGTGCCACCACGGTAGGGGCTCTCAGGTCTAACACCGGGGAGCTGTTTTTT
-	TRBJ2-7	-	TRBV19	CASSMGGQISYEQYF	TGTGCCAGTAGTATGGGGGGACAGATCTCCTACGAGCAGTACTTC
-	TRBJ1-5	few	TRBV29-1	CSVAPPGINQPQHF	TGCAGCGTTGCCCCACCGGGGATCAATCAGCCCCAGCATTTT
-	TRBJ2-3	-	TRBV10-3	CAISSASSTDTQYF	TGTGCCATCAGCAGCGCTAGTAGCACAGATACGCAGTATTTT
TRBD1	TRBJ1-2	-	TRBV13	CASSDRDRWDYGYTF	TGTGCCAGCAGCGACCGGGACAGGTGGGACTATGGCTACACCTTC
-	TRBJ2-5	-	TRBV25-1	CASSGQSPPQETQYF	TGTGCCAGCAGCGGACAGAGCCCCCCCCAAGAGACCCAGTACTTC
-	TRBJ2-4	-	TRBV5-1	CASSPGTFEAKNIQYF	TGCGCCAGCAGCCCGGGGACATTTGAAGCCAAAAACATTCAGTACTTC
TRBD2	TRBJ2-5	-	TRBV30	CAWSLGTSGKETQYF	TGTGCCTGGAGTCTCGGGACTAGCGGGAAAGAGACCCAGTACTTC
-	TRBJ2-3	few	TRBV4-3	CASSQMTSTDTQYF	TGCGCCAGCAGCCAAATGACTAGCACAGATACGCAGTATTTT
-	TRBJ2-3	-	TRBV19	CASSKEESDTQYF	TGTGCCAGTAGTAAGGAGGAGAGTGATACACAGTATTTT
-	TRBJ2-5	-	TRBV3-1/TRBV3-2	CASSQDTAGWETQYF	TGTGCCAGCAGCCAAGATACGGCAGGGTGGGAGACCCAGTACTTC
TRBD2	TRBJ2-3	-	TRBV19	CASSIYLGGGRSTDTQYF	TGTGCCAGTAGTATATATTTGGGCGGCGGGAGATCCACAGATACGCAGTATTTT
TRBD2	TRBJ2-7	-	TRBV3-1/TRBV3-2	CASSQVIAGEQYF	TGTGCCAGCAGCCAAGTTATAGCGGGCGAGCAGTACTTC
-	TRBJ1-6	few	TRBV19	CASRGPGYSPLHF	TGTGCCAGTAGGGGCCCGGGGTATTCACCCCTCCACTTT
TRBD2	TRBJ2-6	few	TRBV9	CASSVEVGGVTGANVLTF	TGTGCCAGCAGCGTAGAGGTGGGAGGGGTTACTGGGGCCAACGTCCTGACTTTC
-	TRBJ2-3	-	TRBV7-2	CASSLATGYRADTQYF	TGTGCCAGCAGCTTAGCGACAGGTTATCGGGCAGATACGCAGTATTTT
-	TRBJ2-7	-	TRBV27	CASSLMRSPPYEQYF	TGTGCCAGCAGTTTGATGAGGAGTCCCCCCTACGAGCAGTACTTC
TRBD2	TRBJ2-1	-	TRBV7-2	CASSSPGLLVYNEQFF	TGTGCCAGCAGCTCCCCGGGACTACTCGTTTACAATGAGCAGTTCTTC
-	TRBJ1-2	-	TRBV7-9	CASSFLSNYGYTF	TGTGCCAGCAGCTTTCTCTCTAACTATGGCTACACCTTC
TRBD1	TRBJ1-1	once	TRBV5-1	CASSPRGQDGQAFF	TGCGCCAGCAGCCCAAGGGGACAGGACGGCCAAGCTTTCTTT
TRBD2	TRBJ2-1	-	TRBV3-1/TRBV3-2	CASSPGTSERFF	TGTGCCAGCAGCCCGGGGACTAGCGAGCGGTTCTTC
TRBD1	TRBJ2-2	-	TRBV6-6	CASSYTRQGVTGELFF	TGTGCCAGCAGTTACACCAGACAGGGGGTCACCGGGGAGCTGTTTTTT
-	TRBJ1-4	-	TRBV5-1	CASKTGVTNEKLFF	TGCGCCAGCAAGACGGGGGTTACTAATGAAAAACTGTTTTTT